This T cell receptor (delta chain) emerged from a study of delta chains in infants with herpesvirus infections. Study conclusions and caveats: Uninfected infants and those infected after 120 days lacked the public clonotype. Limitations included few samples and no matched controls for race or environment. Among Vdelta1 cells, the public clonotype apparently waned within approximately nine weeks. The public clonotype might exist undetected in CMV-uninfected infants.

The V gene's germline CDR1 is TSWWSYY and CDR2 QGS. The CDR3 contains 20 residues. J lost 6 bases, V lost 1 base, and 21 bases had no gene match. A remark on this clone: The antigen is not known. A much larger clone sits a single nucleotide away, making a read error possible.

TCR cDNA was made from PBMC RNA with gamma- and delta-chain-specific primers. TCRdb re-called clones from the RT-PCR reads using CATT. The sample carries some 550 delta-chain clones, over 10% recorded once. The receptor was derived from a human donor who was a Ugandan infant, either HIV-exposed or HIV-unexposed (not recorded which). The rearrangement links TRDV1 to TRDJ1, with 9 positions matching TRDD3. The starting material was peripheral blood, obtained at time point 3 of longitudinal follow-up. CDR3 amino acids: CALGEPPPFLGDSRWNKLIF. In DNA, the CDR3 is TGTGCTCTTGGGGAACCCCCCCCCTTTTTGGGGGATAGCCGGTGGAATAAACTCATCTTT.